The rows below give T cell receptor beta chains drawn from one sample of a study of regulatory T cells in long-lasting Graves disease. TCRdb ran MiXCR on the multiplex PCR reads and lists one entry per CDR3 protein. The sample records approximately 540,000 distinct CDR3 sequences, 12% being singletons. These data were also filed under a second study, of T cells in Graves' hyperthyroidism and ophthalmopathy.

The specimen was peripheral blood mononuclear cells (PBMCs), collected at new diagnosis, from a patient treated with antithyroid drugs. All receptors derive from a woman in her 30s with Graves disease. Both conserved end residues are part of each CDR3. D genes are given only for firm matches. The size field is filled for only some rows; it gives once, few, many or a size class.

j_call clone_size v_call d_call cdr3_length cdr3_nt cdr3_aa
TRBJ2-1 NA TRBV25-1 TRBD2 15 TGTGCCAGCAGTGTCAGCCTAGCGGCATACAATGAGCAGTTCTTC CASSVSLAAYNEQFF
TRBJ2-2 few TRBV15 NA 14 TGTGCCACCAGCAGGGGACAGAACACCGGGGAGCTGTTTTTT CATSRGQNTGELFF
TRBJ1-1 NA TRBV6-1 TRBD1 15 TGTGCCAGCAGTGAGGGGACAGGCCTGAACACTGAAGCTTTCTTT CASSEGTGLNTEAFF
TRBJ2-1 few TRBV15 NA 12 TGTGCCACCAGCCTTAATTTCGGTGAGCAGTTCTTC CATSLNFGEQFF
TRBJ2-5 many TRBV27 NA 15 TGTGCCAGCAGTCCCCACCTTGGGTACGGGGAGACCCAGTACTTC CASSPHLGYGETQYF
TRBJ2-7 many TRBV6-5 NA 13 TGTGCCAGCAGTTTCTCAAGAGTTGGCGAGCAGTACTTC CASSFSRVGEQYF
TRBJ2-1 few TRBV19 NA 12 TGTGCCAGTAGTAAAGGGTTGAATGAGCAGTTCTTC CASSKGLNEQFF
TRBJ2-7 few TRBV6-1 TRBD2 16 TGTGCCAGCAGCCCCCCTCGGGGGGACCCCGACTACGAGCAGTACTTC CASSPPRGDPDYEQYF
TRBJ1-1 few TRBV5-4 NA 15 TGTGCCAGCAGTCCCGGTGGGGAGCTGAACACTGAAGCTTTCTTT CASSPGGELNTEAFF
TRBJ1-1 NA TRBV6-5 NA 16 TGTGCCAGCAGTTACGGGAAGACACAGGGAGGGACTGAAGCTTTCTTT CASSYGKTQGGTEAFF
TRBJ2-1 many TRBV2 NA 14 TGTGCCAGCAGTGCTAATGAGCGGGCACCAGAGCAGTTCTTC CASSANERAPEQFF
TRBJ2-7 many TRBV2 NA 14 TGTGCCAGCAGTGCGGGCGGGATCGCCTACGAGCAGTACTTC CASSAGGIAYEQYF
TRBJ1-1 NA TRBV19 NA 14 TGTGCCAGTAGTATGGGAGCAGGGAACACTGAAGCTTTCTTT CASSMGAGNTEAFF
TRBJ1-2 many TRBV11-3 NA 16 TGTGCCAGCAGCTTAGGTCGGGGAGCGGAGCACTATGGCTACACCTTC CASSLGRGAEHYGYTF
TRBJ2-3 many TRBV28 NA 16 TGTGCCAGCACCCGAAGGGGTAGCAGCTTCACAGATACGCAGTATTTT CASTRRGSSFTDTQYF
TRBJ2-3 many TRBV12-3/TRBV12-4 NA 17 TGTGCCAGCAGTCCTAGGGGGGGAGGATCTAGCACAGATACGCAGTATTTT CASSPRGGGSSTDTQYF
TRBJ2-1 few TRBV5-4 TRBD2 18 TGTGCCAGCAGCTTGGCCCAGGCGGGAGGGGCCTCCTACAATGAGCAGTTCTTC CASSLAQAGGASYNEQFF
TRBJ2-5 many TRBV6-2/TRBV6-3 NA 15 TGTGCCAGCAGTGATCTGGGGAGAGGCGGAAAGACCCAGTACTTC CASSDLGRGGKTQYF
TRBJ2-7 few TRBV7-9 TRBD1 15 TGTGCCAGCAGCGTGTGGGGGGACAGGGAATACGAGCAGTACTTC CASSVWGDREYEQYF
TRBJ2-1 NA TRBV5-5 NA 14 TGTGCCAGCAGCTTAAGCAGGATCTACAATGAGCAGTTCTTC CASSLSRIYNEQFF
TRBJ2-4 many TRBV6-1 TRBD1 15 TGTGCCAGCAGTGCCCGGACAGGGTTTGCAAACATTCAGTACTTC CASSARTGFANIQYF
TRBJ1-1 NA TRBV19 NA 14 TGTGCCAGTAGCAAGGACAGATTTAACACTGAAGCTTTCTTT CASSKDRFNTEAFF
TRBJ2-5 NA TRBV6-1 TRBD1 14 TGTGCCAGCAGGAGAGGGGGCTTACAAGAGACCCAGTACTTC CASRRGGLQETQYF
TRBJ2-7 many TRBV28 NA 15 TGTGCCAGCAGTCCGCAGGGAGTCCCCTCCTACGAGCAGTACTTC CASSPQGVPSYEQYF
TRBJ2-2 many TRBV6-1 NA 17 TGTGCCAGCAGTGCTCCAACCGGGACCTTAAACACCGGGGAGCTGTTTTTT CASSAPTGTLNTGELFF
TRBJ2-6 many TRBV7-2 TRBD1 16 TGTGCCAGCAGACCCCCAGGGGGCGGTGGGGCCAACGTCCTGACTTTC CASRPPGGGGANVLTF
TRBJ2-3 many TRBV2 NA 16 TGTGCCAGCAAACCTGGTAACCGTGCTGGCACAGATACGCAGTATTTT CASKPGNRAGTDTQYF
TRBJ2-1 many TRBV2 TRBD1 13 TGTGCCAGCAGGGACAGGGACATCGGTGAGCAGTTCTTC CASRDRDIGEQFF
TRBJ1-1 many TRBV5-5 NA 13 TGTGCCAGCAGCTTTTACAGGGAAGGCGAAGCTTTCTTT CASSFYREGEAFF
TRBJ2-7 many TRBV27 NA 15 TGTGCCAGCAGTTTATGGGCCGGTCCACGGAGCGAGCAGTACTTC CASSLWAGPRSEQYF
TRBJ2-1 few TRBV7-9 NA 15 TGTGCCAGCAGCTTAGCCCGGACAACTAGGGATGAGCAGTTCTTC CASSLARTTRDEQFF
TRBJ1-5 many TRBV6-2/TRBV6-3 NA 17 TGTGCCAGCAGTTCTCTACGGGGGTCGGTCGGCTACCAGCCCCAGCATTTT CASSSLRGSVGYQPQHF
TRBJ1-6 NA TRBV6-2/TRBV6-3 NA 13 TGTGCCAGCACCCGACAGGCCTTAAAACCCCTCCACTTT CASTRQALKPLHF
TRBJ2-2 many TRBV11-2 TRBD2 16 TGTGCCAGCAGCAAAAATAGCGGGGTAAACACCGGGGAGCTGTTTTTT CASSKNSGVNTGELFF
TRBJ2-5 many TRBV24-1 TRBD2 19 TGTGCCACCAGTGATTTGTCGGCTAGCGGGAGAAGCGGGCGCGAGACCCAGTACTTC CATSDLSASGRSGRETQYF
TRBJ1-4 many TRBV19 NA 17 TGTGCCAGTAGTCAAAGACAGCCATTCCTCTTTAATGAAAAACTGTTTTTT CASSQRQPFLFNEKLFF
TRBJ2-1 NA TRBV7-9 NA 14 TGTGCCAGCACCACCGGAGGTCGTAACAATGAGCAGTTCTTC CASTTGGRNNEQFF
TRBJ2-2 many TRBV28 NA 16 TGTGCCAGCAGTCTAGCCTACCGGAGATACACCGGGGAGCTGTTTTTT CASSLAYRRYTGELFF
TRBJ2-5 many TRBV13 NA 14 TGTGCCAGCAGCTCGCGGCTTTACCAAGAGACCCAGTACTTC CASSSRLYQETQYF
TRBJ1-1 many TRBV30 NA 15 TGTGCCTGGAGTCTTCCAGTCAGAGTGGGAACTGAAGCTTTCTTT CAWSLPVRVGTEAFF